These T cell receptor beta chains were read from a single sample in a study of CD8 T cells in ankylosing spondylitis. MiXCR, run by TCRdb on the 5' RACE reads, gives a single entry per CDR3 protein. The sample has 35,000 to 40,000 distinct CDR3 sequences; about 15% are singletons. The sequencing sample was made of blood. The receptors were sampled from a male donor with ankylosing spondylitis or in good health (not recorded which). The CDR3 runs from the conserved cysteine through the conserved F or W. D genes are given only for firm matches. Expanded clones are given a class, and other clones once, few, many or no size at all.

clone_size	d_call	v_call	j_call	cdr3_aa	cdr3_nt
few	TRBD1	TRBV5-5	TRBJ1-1	CASSLTDRVNTEAFF	TGTGCCAGCAGCTTAACCGACAGGGTGAACACTGAAGCTTTCTTT
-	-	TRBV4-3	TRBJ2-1	CASSQDTGYNEQFF	TGCGCCAGCAGCCAAGATACCGGATACAATGAGCAGTTCTTC
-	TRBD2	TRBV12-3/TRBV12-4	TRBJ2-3	CASSQLAGEADTQYF	TGTGCCAGCAGTCAACTAGCGGGAGAGGCAGATACGCAGTATTTT
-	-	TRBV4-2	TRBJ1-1	CASSQEQGLHTEAFF	TGTGCCAGCAGCCAAGAACAGGGATTACACACTGAAGCTTTCTTT
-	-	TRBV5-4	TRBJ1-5	CASSLDSQPQHF	TGTGCCAGCAGCTTGGACAGCCAGCCCCAGCATTTT
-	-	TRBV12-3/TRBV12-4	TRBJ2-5	CASSFSKETQYF	TGTGCCAGCAGTTTTAGTAAAGAGACCCAGTACTTC
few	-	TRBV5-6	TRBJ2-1	CASSSAVSYNEQFF	TGTGCCAGCAGCAGCGCGGTCAGTTACAATGAGCAGTTCTTC
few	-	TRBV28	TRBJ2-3	CASSLNTDTQYF	TGTGCCAGCAGTTTAAACACAGATACGCAGTATTTT
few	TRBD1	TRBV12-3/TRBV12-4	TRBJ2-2	CASSFRTGNTGELFF	TGTGCCAGCAGTTTCAGGACAGGGAACACCGGGGAGCTGTTTTTT
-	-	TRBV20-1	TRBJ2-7	CSALFSYEQYF	TGCAGTGCTCTGTTCTCCTACGAGCAGTACTTC
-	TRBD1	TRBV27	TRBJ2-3	CASSPRTGVITDTQYF	TGTGCCAGCAGTCCCAGGACAGGGGTCATCACAGATACGCAGTATTTT